This is a list of T cell receptor beta chains from one sample in a study of OX40 agonist ivuxolimab in advanced cancers. Using immunoSEQ multiplex PCR, the repertoire was profiled, and TCRdb retains in-frame clones only, with some absent. The sample holds about 94,000 clones, 87% seen once. Sequenced material: CD4+ or CD8+ T cells sorted from blood, taken in a trial of the OX40 agonist ivuxolimab. The receptor source for this set is an adult with an advanced solid tumor such as melanoma, head and neck, liver or kidney cancer. CDR3s include the opening cysteine and the closing phenylalanine or tryptophan. Where a row states a size, it is once, few, many or the class of an expanded clone; other rows omit it.

abundance	v_gene	j_gene	CDR3aa
NA	TRBV19	TRBJ1-2	CASSIIGQGARDYGYTF
NA	TRBV11-3	TRBJ2-1	CASSSRQTLSYNEQFF
NA	TRBV5-4	TRBJ2-1	CASIGTSGYNEQFF
NA	TRBV19	TRBJ1-2	CASSISGTPPTHF
once	TRBV5-1	TRBJ1-1	CASSGRTGNTEAFF
NA	TRBV5-4	TRBJ1-1	CASSPGQGGKAFF
NA	TRBV7-2	TRBJ1-5	CASSAGGFGQPQHF
NA	TRBV5-6	TRBJ1-5	CASSLGRGQGPGQPQHF
NA	TRBV7-9	TRBJ1-3	CASSLLGRNEGRGGNTIYF
NA	TRBV7-2	TRBJ2-5	CASSLVEGVRETQYF
NA	TRBV10-1	TRBJ2-7	CASSFGGGPYEQYF
NA	TRBV11-2	TRBJ1-4	CASSLAYRASNEKLFF
NA	TRBV6-5	TRBJ2-1	CASQSRNEQFF
NA	TRBV21-1	TRBJ2-7	CASSKGYGGDPYEQYF
NA	TRBV7-9	TRBJ2-3	CASSPTGANTDTQYF
NA	TRBV5-1	TRBJ1-4	CASSLAGTNEKLFF
NA	TRBV7-9	TRBJ1-5	CASSTDSSNQPQHF
once	TRBV4-2	TRBJ1-2	CASSQDLSGAQYGYTF
few	TRBV30	TRBJ2-7	CAWSVQGGEQYF
once	TRBV25-1	TRBJ2-5	CASSLAGGETQYF
NA	TRBV6-5	TRBJ2-7	CASSYSRQGVMKPYF
NA	TRBV7-6	TRBJ1-3	CASSPQPGQSGNTIYF
NA	TRBV30	TRBJ1-5	CAWSGQLDNQPQHF
NA	TRBV5-1	TRBJ2-7	CASSPLAGTPYEQYF
NA	TRBV30	TRBJ1-1	CAWSRGGRTEAFF
NA	TRBV19	TRBJ2-7	CASSIRPGLAGYEQYF
NA	TRBV19	TRBJ2-7	CASKGGRSAEQYF
NA	TRBV29-1	TRBJ2-1	CSGSILEGDEQFF
NA	TRBV2	TRBJ1-2	CASSVVGYTF
NA	TRBV9	TRBJ2-3	CASSGSSGGGTTDTQYF
NA	TRBV20-1	TRBJ1-4	CSARTGVELFF
NA	TRBV5-1	TRBJ2-7	CASSLDSGGDEQYF
NA	TRBV5-4	TRBJ2-7	CASSSDRYEQYF
NA	TRBV11-1	TRBJ2-3	CASSFSSSRGGRTDTQYF
NA	TRBV15	TRBJ2-1	CATSRGRQGLGNEQFF
few	TRBV4-1	TRBJ2-5	CASSPFGGSGGVEETQYF
NA	TRBV27	TRBJ1-1	CASSLRMNTEAFF
NA	TRBV29-1	TRBJ2-2	CSVARGGNTGELFF
NA	TRBV6-5	TRBJ2-3	CASSYGAGADTQYF
NA	TRBV5-1	TRBJ2-1	CASSLGTSVDEQFF
NA	TRBV6-6	TRBJ1-1	CASNTGGTEAFF
NA	TRBV6-5	TRBJ1-2	CASSYLGNYGYTF
NA	TRBV7-9	TRBJ1-2	CASTSQGPYGYTF
NA	TRBV19	TRBJ2-3	CASSRQGEQYF
NA	TRBV19	TRBJ2-5	CASSVGTGRGETQYF
few	TRBV4-2	TRBJ1-1	CASSQGGTGGSAEAFF
NA	TRBV9	TRBJ2-1	CASSVAGGNNEQFF
NA	TRBV30	TRBJ1-2	CAWSGYPGQFYGYTF
NA	TRBV5-1	TRBJ2-3	CASSLVPSGVITDTQYF
few	TRBV5-1	TRBJ1-2	CASSLEGGRGDGYTF
NA	TRBV6-1	TRBJ1-5	CASSENQPQHF
NA	TRBV19	TRBJ2-1	CASSIVGSGGNEQFF
NA	TRBV15	TRBJ1-4	CATSRDRGQIEKLFF
once	TRBV7-8	TRBJ1-2	CASSSLTGGYGYTF
once	TRBV7-3	TRBJ2-2	CASSLGQGSNTGELFF
NA	TRBV7-7	TRBJ2-7	CASSTDRFGEQYF
once	TRBV19	TRBJ1-1	CASSIGGFTEAFF